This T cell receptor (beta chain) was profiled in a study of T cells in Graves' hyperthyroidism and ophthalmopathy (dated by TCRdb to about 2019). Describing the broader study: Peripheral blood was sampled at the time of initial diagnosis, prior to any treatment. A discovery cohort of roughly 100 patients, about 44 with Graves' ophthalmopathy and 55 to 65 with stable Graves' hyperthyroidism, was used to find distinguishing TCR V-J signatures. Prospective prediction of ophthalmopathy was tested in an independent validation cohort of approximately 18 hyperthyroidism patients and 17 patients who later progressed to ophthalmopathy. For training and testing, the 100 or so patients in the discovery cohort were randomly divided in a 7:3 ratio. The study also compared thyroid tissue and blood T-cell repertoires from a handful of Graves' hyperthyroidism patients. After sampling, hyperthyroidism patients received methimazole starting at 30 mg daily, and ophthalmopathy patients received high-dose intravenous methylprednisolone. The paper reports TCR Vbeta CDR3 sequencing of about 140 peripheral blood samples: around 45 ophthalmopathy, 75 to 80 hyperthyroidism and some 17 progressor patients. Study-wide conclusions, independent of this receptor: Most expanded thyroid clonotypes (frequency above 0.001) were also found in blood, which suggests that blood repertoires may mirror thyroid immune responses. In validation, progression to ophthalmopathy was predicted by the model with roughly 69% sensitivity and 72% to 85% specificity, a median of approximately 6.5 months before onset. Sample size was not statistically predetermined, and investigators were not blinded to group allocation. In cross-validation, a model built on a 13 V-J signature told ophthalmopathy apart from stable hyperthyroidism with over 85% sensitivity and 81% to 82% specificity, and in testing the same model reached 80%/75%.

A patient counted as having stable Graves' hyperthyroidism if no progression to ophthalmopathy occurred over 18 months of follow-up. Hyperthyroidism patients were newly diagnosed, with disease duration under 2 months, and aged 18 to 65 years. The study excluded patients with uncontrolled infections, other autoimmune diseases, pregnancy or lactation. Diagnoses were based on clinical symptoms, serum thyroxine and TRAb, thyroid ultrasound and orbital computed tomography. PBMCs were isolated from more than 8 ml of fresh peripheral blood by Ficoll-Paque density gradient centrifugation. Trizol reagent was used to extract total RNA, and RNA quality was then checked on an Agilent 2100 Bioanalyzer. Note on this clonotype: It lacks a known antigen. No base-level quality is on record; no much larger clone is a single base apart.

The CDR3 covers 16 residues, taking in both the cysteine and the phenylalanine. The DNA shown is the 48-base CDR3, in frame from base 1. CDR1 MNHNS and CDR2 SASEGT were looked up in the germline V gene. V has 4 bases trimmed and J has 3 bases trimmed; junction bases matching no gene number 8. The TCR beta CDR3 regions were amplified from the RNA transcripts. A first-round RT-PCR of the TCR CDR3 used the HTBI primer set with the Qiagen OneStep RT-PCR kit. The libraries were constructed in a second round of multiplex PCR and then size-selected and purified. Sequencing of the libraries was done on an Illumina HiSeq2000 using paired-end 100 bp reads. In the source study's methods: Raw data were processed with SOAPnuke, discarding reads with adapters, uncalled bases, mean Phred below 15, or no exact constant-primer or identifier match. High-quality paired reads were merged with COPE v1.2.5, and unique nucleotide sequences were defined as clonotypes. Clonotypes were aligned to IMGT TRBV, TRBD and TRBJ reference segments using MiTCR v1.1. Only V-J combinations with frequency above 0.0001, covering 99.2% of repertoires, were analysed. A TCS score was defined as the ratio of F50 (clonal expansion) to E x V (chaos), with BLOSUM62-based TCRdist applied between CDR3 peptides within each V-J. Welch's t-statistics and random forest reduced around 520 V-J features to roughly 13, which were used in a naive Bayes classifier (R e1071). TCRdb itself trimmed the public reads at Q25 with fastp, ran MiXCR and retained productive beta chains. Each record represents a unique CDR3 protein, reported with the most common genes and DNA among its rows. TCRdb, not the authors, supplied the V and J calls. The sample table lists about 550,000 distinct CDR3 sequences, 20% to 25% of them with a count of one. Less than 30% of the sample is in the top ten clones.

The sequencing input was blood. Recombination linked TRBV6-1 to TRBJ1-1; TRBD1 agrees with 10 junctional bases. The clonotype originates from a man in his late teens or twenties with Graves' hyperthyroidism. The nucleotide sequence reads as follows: TGTGCCAGCAGTGTACGGGACAGGGGTTCGTACACTGAAGCTTTCTTT. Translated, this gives CASSVRDRGSYTEAFF.